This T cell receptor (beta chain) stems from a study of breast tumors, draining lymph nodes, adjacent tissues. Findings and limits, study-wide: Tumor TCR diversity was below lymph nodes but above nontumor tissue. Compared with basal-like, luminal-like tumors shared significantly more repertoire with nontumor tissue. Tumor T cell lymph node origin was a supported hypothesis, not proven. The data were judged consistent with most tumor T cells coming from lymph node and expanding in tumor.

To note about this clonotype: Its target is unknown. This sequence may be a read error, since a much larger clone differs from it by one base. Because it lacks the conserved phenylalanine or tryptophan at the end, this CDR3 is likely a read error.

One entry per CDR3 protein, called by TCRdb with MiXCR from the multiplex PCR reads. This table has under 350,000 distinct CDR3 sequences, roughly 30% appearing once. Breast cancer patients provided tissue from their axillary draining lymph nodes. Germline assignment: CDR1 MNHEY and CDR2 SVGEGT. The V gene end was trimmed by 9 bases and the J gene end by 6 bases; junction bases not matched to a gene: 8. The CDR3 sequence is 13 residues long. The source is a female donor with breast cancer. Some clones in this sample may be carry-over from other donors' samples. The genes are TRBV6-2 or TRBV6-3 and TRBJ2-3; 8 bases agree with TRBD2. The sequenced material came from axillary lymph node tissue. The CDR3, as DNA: TGTGCCAGTAAGCGGGAGAGCTCCGATACGCAGTATCTT. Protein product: CASKRESSDTQYL.